This TCR beta chain appears in the sequencing data of a study of cytomegalovirus exposure and HLA in healthy donors. Comments on this clone: Its antigen is unidentified.

General study findings and limits: With later analysis, a missense DCLRE1C variant became linked to TCR beta V- and J-gene trimming. Segments of the TCR beta V type were, in most cases, productive about 90% or about 30% of the time in an earlier analysis.

The germline V gene has CDR1 SGHDT and CDR2 YYEEEE. The CDR3 contains 13 residues. V gave up 4 bases and J gave up 5 bases; unmatched junction bases: 2. Primers for the PCR totalled 60 Vbeta and 13 Jbeta. Measured with immunoSEQ multiplex PCR; TCRdb has only the in-frame clones, and not every one. Its table records around 100,000 clones. The chain is built from TRBV5-6 and TRBJ1-5, with TRBD1 identical over 8 bases. The clonotype was recovered from a middle-aged man in good health and CMV-seronegative. Material: PBMCs. As DNA, the CDR3 is TGTGCCAGCAGCGTGGACAGGGATCAGCCCCAGCATTTT. Translating gives CASSVDRDQPQHF.